One and the same sample provided the 29 T cell receptor beta chains below, sequenced in a study of blood T cell repertoires in COVID-19. Clones were read by immunoSEQ multiplex PCR, and TCRdb kept only the in-frame ones, dropping some. This table holds approximately 150,000 clones, around 86% found once. Material: peripheral blood. The receptors originated from a man aged 80 or over with acute or convalescent COVID-19.

The chain employs TRBV24-1 and TRBJ2-5; D perhaps matches TRBD1 (6 bases). The length of the CDR3 is 16 residues. Germline V gives CDR1 KGHDR, CDR2 SFDVKD. Trimming shortened V by 4 bases and J by 5 bases, and 19 bases separated the two germline ends. For the CDR3, the DNA is TGTGCCACCAGTGACCAGGGACACTTTGGGCGGGAGACCCAGTACTTC. Translation gives CATSDQGHFGRETQYF.

With regard to this clone: The junction does not match germline at one end; this may be a read error. This chain uses TRBV7-7 with TRBJ2-7; 7 bases agree with TRBD1. CDR3 length: 16 residues. The germline gives CDR1 SSHAT, CDR2 FNYEAQ (reference sequence). The CDR3 here is CASSFGDRDRVYEQYF. CDR3 sequence (DNA): TGTGCTAGCAGCTTTGGCGACCGGGACAGAGTTTACGAGCAGTACTTC. Together with reference TRBV7-7 and TRBJ2-7, the CDR3 gives the full variable domain: GAGVSQSPRYKVTKRGQDVTLRCDPISSHATLYWYQQALGQGPEFLTYFNYEAQPDKSGLPSDRFSAERPEGSISTLTIQRTEQRDSAMYRCASSFGDRDRVYEQYFGPGTRLTVT.

The gene calls are TRBV29-1 and TRBJ1-5; TRBD1 matches 8 bases. V gave up 8 bases and J gave up 1 base; unmatched junction bases: 7. There are 14 residues in the CDR3. In germline, CDR1 is SQVTM, CDR2 ANQGSEA. CDR3 sequence (DNA): TGCAGCCCCCGGACAGGGTCGAGCAATCAGCCCCAGCATTTT. As protein: CSPRTGSSNQPQHF.

The chain combines TRBV7-2 with TRBJ2-2, with D unresolved. From germline, CDR1 is SGHTA and CDR2 FQGNSA. CDR3 length equals 14 residues. V gave up 7 bases and J gave up 5 bases, with 14 bases separating them. CDR3 sequence reads: CASNPGLPTGELFF. CDR3 DNA: TGTGCCAGCAACCCGGGTCTTCCGACCGGGGAGCTGTTTTTT.

This clone has just one count. This sequence joins TRBV20-1 and TRBJ2-1, with 8 bases matching TRBD2. CDR1 DFQATT and CDR2 SNEGSKA come from the germline V gene (reference sequence). With 7 bases clipped from V and 9 bases from J, the junction kept 5 bases outside the gene matches. The CDR3 has 11 residues. CDR3 nucleotide sequence: TGCAGTGGAGGGACTAGTGGTGAGCAGTTCTTC. It translates to CSGGTSGEQFF.

The chain joins TRBV7-9 to TRBJ2-5; the D gene is possibly TRBD1 (5 bases). CDR1 and CDR2 from the germline V gene are SEHNR and FQNEAQ (reference sequence). V lost 5 bases, J lost 4 bases, and 11 bases lay in between. This CDR3 has 13 amino acids. Here the CDR3 reads CASSITGTETQYF. CDR3 bases: TGTGCCAGCAGCATAACAGGCACAGAGACCCAGTACTTC.

The genes are TRBV15 and TRBJ2-3; weak D call: TRBD2 (5 bases). There are 16 residues in the CDR3. V was clipped by 0 bases and J by 3 bases, with 13 bases between them. Germline CDR1 and CDR2: LNHNV and YYDKDF (reference sequence). CDR3 bases: TGTGCCACCAGCAGAGATGGGAGAGGACTTACAGATACGCAGTATTTT. This codes for CATSRDGRGLTDTQYF.

The count of this clone is one. This chain joins TRBV4-1 and TRBJ2-2, with D hard to call. The V gene lost 3 bases and the J gene lost 0 bases, with 11 bases spanning the gap. Germline V CDR1 and CDR2: MGHRA, YSYEKL. CDR3 length equals 16 residues. Written as DNA, the CDR3 is TGCGCCAGCAGCCACTCCCACACCGCGAACACCGGGGAGCTGTTTTTT. Encoded protein: CASSHSHTANTGELFF.

This clone came up once. The gene calls are TRBV5-1 and TRBJ1-2, with TRBD1 identical over 8 bases. CDR3 length equals 13 residues. CDR1 and CDR2 from the germline V gene are SGHRS and YFSETQ. V gave up 3 bases and J gave up 8 bases; unmatched junction bases: 6. The CDR3 protein is CASSSTGEWGYTF. In nucleotides, the CDR3 is TGCGCCAGCAGCTCGACAGGGGAGTGGGGCTACACCTTC.

The V and J genes are TRBV5-4 and TRBJ2-7; 7 bases map to TRBD1. V trimming: 1 base; J trimming: 0 bases; junction bases outside the gene matches: 4. The germline V gene has CDR1 SGHNT and CDR2 YYREEE (reference sequence). The CDR3 is made up of 15 amino acids. The CDR3 loop reads CASSLTPGGSYEQYF. The CDR3 DNA follows: TGTGCCAGCAGCTTGACCCCAGGGGGCTCCTACGAGCAGTACTTC.

J is TRBJ1-1 and V is TRBV11-3, with no clear D. The ends were cut back, 9 bases at V and 8 bases at J, with 19 bases in the middle. The CDR3 is 13 residues long. Germline V gives CDR1 SGHNT, CDR2 YENEEA. CDR3 loop: CASRQSNMGEAFF. DNA for the CDR3: TGTGCCAGTAGACAATCCAACATGGGCGAAGCTTTCTTT.

The chain is built from TRBV24-1 and TRBJ2-1; a possible D gene is TRBD1 (6 bases). The CDR3 has 16 amino acids. Germline CDR1 KGHDR, CDR2 SFDVKD. The V end lost 4 bases, the J end lost 3 bases, and 15 bases lay between the germline ends. Written as DNA, the CDR3 is TGTGCCACCAGTGACCCTACAGGGAATGACTACAATGAGCAGTTCTTC. Its protein is CATSDPTGNDYNEQFF.

The rearrangement uses TRBV4-1 and TRBJ1-5; no definite D call. Germline V gene data show CDR1 as MGHRA and CDR2 as YSYEKL. Trimming took 0 bases from V and 4 from J, leaving 7 bases between them. The CDR3 length is 14 residues. The DNA for the CDR3 is TGCGCCAGCAGCCAAGAATTGGAGAATCAGCCCCAGCATTTT. It encodes CASSQELENQPQHF.

The chain has TRBV7-9 and TRBJ1-1; D is ambiguous. The CDR3 extends over 12 amino acids. Trimming took off 4 bases at V and 5 bases at J, with 8 bases between the two ends. Germline V lookup: CDR1 SEHNR, CDR2 FQNEAQ (reference sequence). For the CDR3, the DNA is TGTGCCAGCAGCTCTGGAGGTACTGAAGCTTTCTTT. It encodes CASSSGGTEAFF.

J is TRBJ2-3 and V is TRBV2; 7 positions match TRBD1. Trimming took 6 bases from V and 7 from J; bases not matched to a gene: 4. This CDR3 is 12 amino acids long. CDR1 and CDR2 (germline): SNHLY, FYNNEI. The CDR3 nucleotides read TGTGCCAGCAGGGTACAGGGGAATACGCAGTATTTT. This sequence encodes CASRVQGNTQYF.

This clone was detected a few times. The rearrangement uses TRBV7-9 and TRBJ2-7, with TRBD1 identical over 8 bases. The germline V gene has CDR1 SEHNR and CDR2 FQNEAQ (reference sequence). CDR3 length: 15 amino acids. The J segment lost 3 bases and the V segment lost 5 bases, leaving 9 bases of the junction unmatched. The CDR3 DNA reads TGTGCCAGCAGCAAAGCCGGGACAGGCGGCTACGAGCAGTACTTC. Translation gives CASSKAGTGGYEQYF.

V usage is TRBV5-8 and J usage is TRBJ2-7; 7 positions match TRBD1. The CDR3 is 13 amino acids. V dropped 5 bases and J dropped 3; count of bases not matched to a gene: 5. Germline V gives CDR1 SGHTS, CDR2 YDEGEE. CDR3 DNA: TGTGCCAGCAGTCCACAGGGGTACTACGAGCAGTACTTC. Protein product: CASSPQGYYEQYF.

The chain carries TRBV6-5 and TRBJ2-3; D is possibly TRBD2 (6 bases). This CDR3 contains 16 residues. V shed 2 bases and J shed 0 bases, with 12 bases lying between them. CDR1 and CDR2 from the germline V gene are MNHEY and SVGAGI. This CDR3 reads CASSYQLSGSTDTQYF. The DNA for the CDR3 is TGTGCCAGCAGTTACCAGCTGAGCGGGAGCACAGATACGCAGTATTTT.

This clone was counted between two and nine times. The chain combines TRBV13 with TRBJ2-3, with D perhaps matching TRBD2 (5 bases). V was clipped by 1 base and J by 2 bases, with 10 bases between them. The CDR3 is made up of 15 amino acids. Germline V lookup: CDR1 PRHDT, CDR2 FYEKMQ (reference sequence). The DNA for the CDR3 is TGTGCCAGCAGCTTAGCTCGGGGAATCACAGATACGCAGTATTTT. Its translation is CASSLARGITDTQYF.

This clone showed up just a few times. The genes are TRBV5-6 and TRBJ2-3; 7 bases match TRBD2. CDR3 size: 16 residues. Losses at the gene ends were 4 bases for V and 0 bases for J; bases not matched to a gene: 8. Germline loops: CDR1 SGHDT, CDR2 YYEEEE. This CDR3 is CASSRLRGVSTDTQYF. The CDR3 DNA sequence: TGTGCCAGCAGCCGTCTACGGGGGGTGAGCACAGATACGCAGTATTTT. The whole variable domain, filled in from reference TRBV5-6 and TRBJ2-3, reads DAGVTQSPTHLIKTRGQQVTLRCSPKSGHDTVSWYQQALGQGPQFIFQYYEEEERQRGNFPDRFSGHQFPNYSSELNVNALLLGDSALYLCASSRLRGVSTDTQYFGPGTRLTVL.

The CDR3 spells CASSSGRGTGELFF. The CDR3 bases are TGTGCCAGCAGTAGCGGGAGGGGGACCGGGGAGCTGTTTTTT. The chain carries TRBV2 and TRBJ2-2; 10 bases are a match to TRBD2. The CDR3 sequence is 14 residues long. V was pared by 5 bases and J by 5 bases, with 2 bases of the junction left unmatched. Germline V lookup: CDR1 SNHLY, CDR2 FYNNEI.

The chain links TRBV28 to TRBJ1-1; the D is unclear. Germline V CDR1 and CDR2: MDHEN, SYDVKM. The V end lost 5 bases, the J end lost 4 bases, and 11 bases lay between the germline ends. The CDR3 contains 13 residues. The CDR3 bases are TGTGCCAGCAGTCTCACTCGGGGCACTGAAGCTTTCTTT. This codes for CASSLTRGTEAFF.

CDR3 DNA: TGTGCCAGCAGTTTACTACAGGGGCGCGGCGCTGGCTACACCTTC. It translates to CASSLLQGRGAGYTF. The chain links TRBV28 to TRBJ1-2, with 7 bases lining up with TRBD1. Per germline, CDR1 MDHEN and CDR2 SYDVKM. V was clipped by 2 bases and J by 7 bases; unmatched bases: 10. The CDR3 has 15 residues.

Regarding this clone: The junction shows a germline mismatch at one end, possibly a read error. The CDR3 DNA is TGTGCCAGCAGCCAAGGCGGGAAGCGGGAAGGAAGCACCATATATTTT. Protein: CASSQGGKREGSTIYF. The genes are TRBV11-2 and TRBJ1-3, with D hard to call. The CDR3 is 16 residues long. Germline CDR1 SGHAT, CDR2 FQNNGV.

The chain combines TRBV27 with TRBJ2-5, with 8 bases lining up with TRBD1. CDR1 is MNHEY, CDR2 SMNVEV, per germline (reference sequence). Unmatched junction bases numbered 11, after V lost 6 bases and J lost 5 bases. The CDR3 is made up of 15 amino acids. The CDR3 protein is CASRQPGQAGETQYF. In nucleotides, the CDR3 is TGTGCCAGCAGGCAACCGGGACAGGCTGGGGAGACCCAGTACTTC.

The J gene is TRBJ2-1, the V gene TRBV19, with D tentatively TRBD1 (6 bases). Germline V lookup: CDR1 LNHDA, CDR2 SQIVND (reference sequence). The V and J ends lost 5 bases and 12 bases respectively, with 14 bases between them. The CDR3 runs 12 residues. Written as DNA, the CDR3 is TGTGCCAGTAGTGTCAACAGGGATTGGCAGTTCTTC. Its translation: CASSVNRDWQFF.

The J gene is TRBJ2-7, the V gene TRBV29-1; maybe TRBD1 (6 bases). Germline CDR1 SQVTM, CDR2 ANQGSEA. Trimming stripped 1 base from V and 3 bases from J, with 16 bases between. The CDR3 totals 15 residues. Here the CDR3 DNA reads TGCAGCGTTGAAGTTCAACGCGGCAGGGGCTACGAGCAGTACTTC. As protein: CSVEVQRGRGYEQYF.

The chain has TRBV4-1 and TRBJ1-3; 12 nucleotides line up with TRBD1. The CDR3 sequence is 17 residues long. V lost 6 bases to trimming and J lost 8 bases; unmatched junction nucleotides: 14. Germline lookup yields CDR1 MGHRA and CDR2 YSYEKL. CDR3 nucleotide sequence: TGCGCCAGCAGTCATAACCCGGGACAGGGGGCAGGGGACACCATATATTTT. It translates to CASSHNPGQGAGDTIYF.

V usage is TRBV19 and J usage is TRBJ2-3; 8 nucleotides match TRBD2. Germline V gene data show CDR1 as LNHDA and CDR2 as SQIVND (reference sequence). CDR3 length: 14 residues. Trimming cost V 6 bases and J 4 bases; bases outside gene matches: 6. The CDR3 here is CASRAGGGADTQYF. The CDR3 DNA reads TGTGCCAGTAGGGCGGGGGGCGGCGCAGATACGCAGTATTTT.